One T cell receptor (beta chain) is described in this entry. What it binds is not known. This entry is derived from a study of cytotoxic CD8 clonotypes in ibrutinib-treated CLL. With V trimmed by 4 bases and J by 7 bases, 13 bases remained unmatched. Germline V gene data show CDR1 as LNHDA and CDR2 as SQIVND (reference sequence). The CDR3 length is 18 residues. TCRdb's table, derived via immunoSEQ multiplex PCR, lists solely in-frame clones and lacks some. Counted here are about 76,000 clones, 70% to 90% occurring once; the ten biggest clones make up about 38%. Study conclusions and caveats: The times at which samples were taken varied between sustained-remission and progressing patients.

V is TRBV19 and J is TRBJ2-1, with 13 nucleotides matching TRBD2. The receptor comes from a human donor with chronic lymphocytic leukemia. Source: PBMCs, taken after 24 months of ibrutinib treatment. The DNA of the CDR3 is TGTGCCAGTAGTACCTCCCCGGGACTAGCGGGAACGGGTAATGAGCAGTTCTTC. Encoded protein: CASSTSPGLAGTGNEQFF.